The 18 T cell receptor beta chains below were found in one sample sequenced in a study of cytomegalovirus exposure and HLA in healthy donors. This PCR relied on a set of 60 Vbeta primers and 13 Jbeta primers. This table comes from immunoSEQ multiplex PCR, and its TCRdb copy is limited to in-frame clones, with some not included. The repertoire consists of approximately 130,000 clones, with around 77% occurring once and the leading ten covering around 1.2%. The sample was PBMCs. Receptor source: a man aged 45-65 years in good health and CMV-seronegative.

The chain joins TRBV9 to TRBJ2-2; D might be TRBD1 (6 bases). V was shortened by 6 bases and J by 6 bases, with 9 bases between the two germline ends. There are 12 residues in the CDR3. Germline assignment: CDR1 SGDLS and CDR2 YYNGEE. DNA for the CDR3: TGTGCCAGCACCTCAGGGGCCGGGGAGCTGTTTTTT. Its protein is CASTSGAGELFF.

The CDR3 DNA reads as TGTGCCAGTACCAGGGAGGGGGGCAGTACCGGGGAGCTGTTTTTT. This sequence encodes CASTREGGSTGELFF. The chain is built from TRBV2 and TRBJ2-2; D may be TRBD2 (7 bases). Trimming took 9 bases from V and 5 from J, leaving 19 bases between them. Germline CDR1 and CDR2: SNHLY and FYNNEI. The CDR3 covers 15 residues.

This chain links TRBV5-1 with TRBJ2-7; 7 positions match TRBD1. V lost 3 bases to trimming and J lost 4 bases; unmatched junction nucleotides: 16. The CDR3 has 17 residues. The germline CDR1 and CDR2 sequences are SGHRS and YFSETQ. CDR3 sequence (DNA): TGCGCCAGCAGCTCTTTACCCTCCGGGACAGCGCAGTACGAGCAGTACTTC. This codes for CASSSLPSGTAQYEQYF. Filled out from reference TRBV5-1 and TRBJ2-7, the complete variable domain reads KAGVTQTPRYLIKTRGQQVTLSCSPISGHRSVSWYQQTPGQGLQFLFEYFSETQRNKGNFPGRFSGRQFSNSRSEMNVSTLELGDSALYLCASSSLPSGTAQYEQYFGPGTRLTVT.

The rearrangement links TRBV19 to TRBJ2-3, with D perhaps matching TRBD1 (7 bases). Trimming left V 4 bases short and J 3 bases short, with 11 bases between. The germline V gene has CDR1 LNHDA and CDR2 SQIVND (reference sequence). The CDR3 spans 14 residues. CDR3 sequence: CASSTEGQTDTQYF. The CDR3, as DNA: TGTGCCAGTAGTACGGAGGGACAGACAGATACGCAGTATTTT. Supplemented by reference TRBV19 and TRBJ2-3, the full variable domain reads DGGITQSPKYLFRKEGQNVTLSCEQNLNHDAMYWYRQDPGQGLRLIYYSQIVNDFQKGDIAEGYSVSREKKESFPLTVTSAQKNPTAFYLCASSTEGQTDTQYFGPGTRLTVL.

The V call is TRBV6-5, the J call TRBJ2-7; 7 nucleotides agree with TRBD2. This CDR3 contains 15 residues. Per germline, CDR1 MNHEY and CDR2 SVGAGI. The V and J ends lost 7 bases and 4 bases, in that order; junction bases with no gene match: 13. The chain's CDR3 is CASTPGRARGYEQYF. The CDR3 DNA follows: TGTGCCAGCACCCCGGGGAGGGCGCGTGGGTACGAGCAGTACTTC.

The rearrangement links TRBV5-1 to TRBJ2-1, with 10 bases aligning to TRBD1. The CDR3 sequence is 18 residues long. CDR1 and CDR2 (germline): SGHRS, YFSETQ. V was pared by 0 bases and J by 0 bases, with 6 bases of the junction left unmatched. In DNA, the CDR3 is TGCGCCAGCAGCTTGGGTGACAGGGGGCGTATCTCCTACAATGAGCAGTTCTTC. Its translation is CASSLGDRGRISYNEQFF.

The chain joins TRBV5-1 to TRBJ2-7; weak D call: TRBD1 (7 bases). Germline V gives CDR1 SGHRS, CDR2 YFSETQ. The CDR3 is made up of 14 amino acids. Trimming left V 4 bases short and J 2 bases short, with 13 bases between. The CDR3 DNA sequence: TGCGCCAGCAGCCAGCAGGGGGGTCCCTACGAGCAGTACTTC. As protein: CASSQQGGPYEQYF.

The chain employs TRBV6-1 and TRBJ2-4; TRBD2 is a possible D gene (6 bases). The CDR3 is 16 residues long. CDR1 and CDR2 (germline): MNHNS, SASEGT. V dropped 2 bases and J dropped 0 bases, with 11 bases sitting between them. The CDR3 DNA follows: TGTGCCAGCAGTGAAACGGGGGTTATAGCCAAAAACATTCAGTACTTC. Translation: CASSETGVIAKNIQYF.

This chain uses TRBV28 with TRBJ1-2; the D gene is possibly TRBD1 (6 bases). Germline lookup yields CDR1 MDHEN and CDR2 SYDVKM. The length of the CDR3 is 11 residues. The CDR3 reads CCSGTTYGYTF. The CDR3 DNA reads TGTTGCTCCGGGACAACTTATGGCTACACCTTC.

This chain joins TRBV5-1 and TRBJ1-2, with TRBD1 matching over 8 bases. CDR3 length: 14 amino acids. Per germline, CDR1 SGHRS and CDR2 YFSETQ. V shed 5 bases and J 6 bases; nucleotides not matched to a gene: 9. The CDR3 bases are TGCGCCAGCAGGTCGACAGGGGAGTCGAATGGCTACACCTTC. As protein: CASRSTGESNGYTF.

This chain uses TRBV5-1 with TRBJ2-1; 11 nucleotides match TRBD2. CDR1 SGHRS and CDR2 YFSETQ come from the germline V gene. The CDR3 has 14 amino acids. V dropped 5 bases and J dropped 5; count of bases not matched to a gene: 3. Here the CDR3 reads CASRGTSGNNEQFF. CDR3 nucleotides: TGCGCCAGCAGGGGGACTAGCGGAAACAATGAGCAGTTCTTC.

The gene calls are TRBV7-2 and TRBJ2-6, with D maybe TRBD1 (6 bases). Germline CDR1 SGHTA, CDR2 FQGNSA. V lost 5 bases and J lost 1, with 9 bases in between. The CDR3 totals 15 residues. The CDR3 reads CASSARGSGANVLTF. The CDR3 nucleotides read TGTGCCAGCAGCGCGAGGGGGTCTGGGGCCAACGTCCTGACTTTC.

This clone came up a few times. V usage is TRBV6-1 and J usage is TRBJ1-2, with D possibly being TRBD1 (5 bases). Trimming took off 0 bases at V and 7 bases at J, with 18 bases between the two ends. CDR3 length: 16 amino acids. The germline V gene encodes CDR1 MNHNS and CDR2 SASEGT. Here the CDR3 reads CASSEAEGRPWGGYTF. CDR3 DNA sequence: TGTGCCAGCAGTGAAGCGGAGGGACGCCCATGGGGTGGCTACACCTTC.

This clone has more than one count but fewer than ten. The rearrangement links TRBV28 to TRBJ2-1; possibly TRBD1 for D (6 bases). Trimming cost V 4 bases and J 0 bases, with 13 bases left between them. The CDR3 loop spans 16 amino acids. CDR1 and CDR2 (germline): MDHEN, SYDVKM. For the CDR3, the DNA is TGTGCCAGCAGTTCAAGGACAGCCCGCTCCTACAATGAGCAGTTCTTC. This codes for CASSSRTARSYNEQFF.

V and J are TRBV6-5 and TRBJ2-7, with TRBD1 identical over 7 bases. V lost 6 bases to trimming and J lost 2 bases; unmatched junction nucleotides: 7. The CDR3 runs 14 residues. In germline, CDR1 is MNHEY, CDR2 SVGAGI. The CDR3 here is CASRTGQVTYEQYF. The CDR3, as DNA: TGTGCCAGCAGGACAGGACAGGTCACCTACGAGCAGTACTTC.

The table lists this clone with a count of one. The chain has TRBV20-1 and TRBJ1-1, with D hard to call. The CDR3 length is 11 residues. CDR1 is DFQATT, CDR2 SNEGSKA, per germline (reference sequence). CDR3 sequence (DNA): TGCAGCCCTGACTCTAACACTGAAGCTTTCTTT. Its protein product is CSPDSNTEAFF.

The rearrangement links TRBV10-3 to TRBJ2-7, with TRBD2 matching 7 bases. Looked up from germline, CDR1 is ENHRY and CDR2 is SYGVKD. Trimming removed 2 bases from V and 4 bases from J; junction bases left unmatched: 5. The CDR3 runs to 14 residues. CDR3 in amino acids: CAISEVAGEYEQYF. Here the CDR3 DNA reads TGTGCCATCAGTGAGGTGGCGGGAGAGTACGAGCAGTACTTC.

This rearrangement joins TRBV2 to TRBJ2-2, with TRBD2 identical over 10 bases. Unmatched junction bases numbered 3, after V lost 3 bases and J lost 5 bases. Germline V gene sequence: CDR1 SNHLY, CDR2 FYNNEI. This CDR3 region has 15 residues. CDR3 coding DNA: TGTGCCAGCAGTGAGTTAGCGGGAGGTACCGGGGAGCTGTTTTTT. Translating gives CASSELAGGTGELFF.